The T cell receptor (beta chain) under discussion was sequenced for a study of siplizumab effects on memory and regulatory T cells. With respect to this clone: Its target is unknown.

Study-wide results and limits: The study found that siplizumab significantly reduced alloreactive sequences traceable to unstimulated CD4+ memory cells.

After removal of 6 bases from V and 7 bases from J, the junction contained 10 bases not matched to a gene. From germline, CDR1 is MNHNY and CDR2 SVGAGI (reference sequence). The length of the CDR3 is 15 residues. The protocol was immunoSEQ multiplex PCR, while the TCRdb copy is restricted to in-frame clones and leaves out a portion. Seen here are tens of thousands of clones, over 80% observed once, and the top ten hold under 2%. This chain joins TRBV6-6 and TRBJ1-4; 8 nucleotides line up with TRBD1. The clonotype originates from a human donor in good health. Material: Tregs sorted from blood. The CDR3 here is CASRDPTGGAEKLFF. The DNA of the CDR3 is TGTGCCAGCAGGGACCCTACAGGGGGAGCTGAAAAACTGTTTTTT.